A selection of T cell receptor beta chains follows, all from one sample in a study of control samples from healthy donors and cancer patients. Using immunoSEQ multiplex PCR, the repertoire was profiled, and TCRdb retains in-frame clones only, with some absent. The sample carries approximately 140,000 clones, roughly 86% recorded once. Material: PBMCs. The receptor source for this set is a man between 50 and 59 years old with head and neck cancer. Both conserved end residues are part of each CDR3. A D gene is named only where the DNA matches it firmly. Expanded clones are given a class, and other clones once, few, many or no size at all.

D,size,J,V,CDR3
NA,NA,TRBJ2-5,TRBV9,CASSVGNSGETQYF
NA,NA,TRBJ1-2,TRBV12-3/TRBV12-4,CASLRTYYGYTF
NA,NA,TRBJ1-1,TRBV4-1,CASSQVWGHEAFF
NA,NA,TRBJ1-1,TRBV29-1,CSVAPDSSMAEAFF
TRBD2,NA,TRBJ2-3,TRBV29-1,CSVEYGGSTDTQYF
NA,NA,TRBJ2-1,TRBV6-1,CASSDLQGRGLNEQFF
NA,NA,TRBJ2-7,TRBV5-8,CASSLRRVEEQYF
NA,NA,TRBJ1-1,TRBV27,CATRLLGGNTEAFF
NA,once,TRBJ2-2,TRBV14,CASSQGRVTGELFF
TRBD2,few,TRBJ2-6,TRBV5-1,CASSRGGATGTGANVLTF
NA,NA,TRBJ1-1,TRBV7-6,CASSLISTGMDTEAFF
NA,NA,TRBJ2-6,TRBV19,CASIGYSGANVLTF
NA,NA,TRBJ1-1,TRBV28,CASSLEVVNTEAFF
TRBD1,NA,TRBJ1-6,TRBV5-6,CASSRWGQTLSPLHF
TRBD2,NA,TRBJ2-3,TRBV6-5,CASSFSGGATDTQYF
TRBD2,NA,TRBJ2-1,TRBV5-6,CASSPGLASYNEQFF
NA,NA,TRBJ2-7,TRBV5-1,CASSPSGAYEQYF
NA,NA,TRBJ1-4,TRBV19,CASSMLGLGEKLFF
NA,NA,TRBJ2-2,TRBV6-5,CASSLAAPGELFF
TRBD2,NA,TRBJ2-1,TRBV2,CASSEALRSGRVF
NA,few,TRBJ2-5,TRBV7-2,CASSLTTTGRETQYF
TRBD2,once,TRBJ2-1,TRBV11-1,CASSRIAGPHNEQFF
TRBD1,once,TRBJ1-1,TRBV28,CASSLHPQGANTEAFF
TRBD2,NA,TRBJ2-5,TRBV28,CASSFSSGRQVGQETQYF
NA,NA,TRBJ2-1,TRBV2,CASSELESSYNEQFF
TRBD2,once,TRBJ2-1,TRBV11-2,CASSPLAGSSYNEQFF
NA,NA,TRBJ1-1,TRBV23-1,CASSQDDGSPNTEAFF
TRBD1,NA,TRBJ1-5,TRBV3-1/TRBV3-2,CASSQDPWTGGNQPQHF
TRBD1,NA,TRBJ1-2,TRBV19,CASSRLTGVRGYTF
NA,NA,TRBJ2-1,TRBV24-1,CATSDLTWGFNEQFF
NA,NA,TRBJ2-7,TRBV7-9,CASSTTRGSSYEQYF
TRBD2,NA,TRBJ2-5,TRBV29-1,CSVEIYGTKIQETQYF
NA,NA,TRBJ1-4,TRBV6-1,CASSDRIPNEKLFF
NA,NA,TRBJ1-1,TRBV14,CASRYTTNTEAFF
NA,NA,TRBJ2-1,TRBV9,CASSVAQGSSYNEQFF
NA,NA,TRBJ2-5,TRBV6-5,CASTPVAGTQYF
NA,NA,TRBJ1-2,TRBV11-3,CASSSQPGFEDYGYTF
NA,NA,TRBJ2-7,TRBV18,CASSPLPSYEQYF
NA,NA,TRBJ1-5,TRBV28,CASSHRLLNNQPQHF
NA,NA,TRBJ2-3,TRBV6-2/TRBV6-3,CASSYPPRGEYTQYF
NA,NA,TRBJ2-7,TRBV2,CASKPAGYSYEQYF
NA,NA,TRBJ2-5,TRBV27,CASTAKRGRGETQYF
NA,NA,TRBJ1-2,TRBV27,CASSLKDPNYGYTF
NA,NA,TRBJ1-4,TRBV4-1,CASSHLLTEPNEKLFF
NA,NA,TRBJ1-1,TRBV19,CASSIGTEAFF
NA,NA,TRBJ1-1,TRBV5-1,CASSLDAGRRMNTEAFF
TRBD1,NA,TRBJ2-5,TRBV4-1,CASSLQGQSGETQYF
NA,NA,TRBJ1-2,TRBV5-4,CASSYDRLYGYTF
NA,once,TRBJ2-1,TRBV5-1,CASSLVGGLGEQFF
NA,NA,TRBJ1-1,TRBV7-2,CASSLVWGQANTEAFF
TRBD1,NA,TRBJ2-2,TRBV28,CASSLRQGDGELFF
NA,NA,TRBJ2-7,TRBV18,CASSPQGEYEQYF
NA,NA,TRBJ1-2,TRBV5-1,CASSLGPYGYTF
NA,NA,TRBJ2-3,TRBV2,CASSAELSTDTQYF
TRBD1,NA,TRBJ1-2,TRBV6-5,CASIEGADGYTF
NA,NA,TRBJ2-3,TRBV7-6,CASSLESLLAADTQYF
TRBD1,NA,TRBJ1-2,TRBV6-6,CASSYPGQGARGYTF
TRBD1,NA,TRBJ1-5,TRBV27,CASSTGGQYNQPQHF
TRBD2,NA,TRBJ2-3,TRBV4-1,CASSQVASGGPLGTDTQYF
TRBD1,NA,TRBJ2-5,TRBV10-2,CASSAAGGSETQYF